The 8 T cell receptor beta chains below were found in one sample sequenced in a study of STAT3 mutations in large granular lymphocyte leukemia. Broader study findings: Every T-LGLL patient had at least one immunodominant TCRbeta clonotype.

Some clones are missing from TCRdb's copy, which holds only in-frame ones; the method was immunoSEQ multiplex PCR. Counted here are some 31,000 clones, roughly 86% occurring once; the ten biggest clones make up approximately 12%. Antigen specificity for these receptors is unknown. Source material: peripheral blood mononuclear cells. These receptor sequences come from a man aged 55 to 70 with T-cell large granular lymphocyte leukemia. Some clones in this sample may be carry-over from other donors' samples.

The chain couples TRBV10-3 to TRBJ2-5; no clear D gene. CDR3 length: 11 residues. Deletions cut 11 bases from V and 4 bases from J, with 11 bases between. The V gene's germline CDR1 is ENHRY and CDR2 SYGVKD. As DNA, the CDR3 is TGTGCCTCGCGATCTGGAGAGACCCAGTACTTC. It is translated as CASRSGETQYF.

The rearrangement joins TRBV7-2 to TRBJ1-2; D may be TRBD1 (6 bases). Germline CDR1 and CDR2: SGHTA and FQGNSA. CDR3 length equals 13 residues. V lost 5 bases, J lost 5 bases, and 12 bases lay in between. The chain's CDR3 is CASSQGQFYGYTF. CDR3 DNA: TGTGCCAGCAGCCAAGGACAGTTTTATGGCTACACCTTC.

The CDR3: CAWSRGPGAYEQYF. The DNA for the CDR3 is TGTGCCTGGAGTAGGGGACCGGGGGCCTACGAGCAGTACTTC. The rearrangement links TRBV30 to TRBJ2-7, with a possible D match to TRBD2 (6 bases). Germline CDR1 is GTSNPN and CDR2 is SVGIG (reference sequence). This CDR3 has 14 residues. Trimming cost V 2 bases and J 2 bases, with 13 bases left between them. Variable domain in full (rest from reference TRBV30 and TRBJ2-7): SQTIHQWPATLVQPVGSPLSLECTVEGTSNPNLYWYRQAAGRGLQLLFYSVGIGQISSEVPQNLSASRPQDRQFILSSKKLLLSDSGFYLCAWSRGPGAYEQYFGPGTRLTVT.

V is TRBV10-2 and J is TRBJ2-3; D remains unclear. The CDR3 runs to 13 residues. Germline CDR1 is WSHSY and CDR2 is SAAADI. V was shortened by 5 bases and J by 4 bases, with 10 bases between the two germline ends. For the CDR3, the DNA is TGCGCCAGCAGTCATGACATAGCAGATACGCAGTATTTT. Protein: CASSHDIADTQYF.

The chain uses TRBV5-1 and TRBJ1-2, with D possibly matching TRBD1 (5 bases). Per the germline V gene, CDR1 is SGHRS and CDR2 is YFSETQ. With 3 bases removed from V and 2 bases from J, the gap between germline ends came to 8 bases. There are 13 residues in the CDR3. The CDR3 DNA reads as TGCGCCAGCAGCTCGGGGGAAAACTATGGCTACACCTTC. It specifies CASSSGENYGYTF. The whole variable domain, remainder taken from reference TRBV5-1 and TRBJ1-2, is KAGVTQTPRYLIKTRGQQVTLSCSPISGHRSVSWYQQTPGQGLQFLFEYFSETQRNKGNFPGRFSGRQFSNSRSEMNVSTLELGDSALYLCASSSGENYGYTFGSGTRLTVV.

The V and J genes are TRBV5-5 and TRBJ2-7; the match to TRBD2 covers 7 bases. The length of the CDR3 is 13 residues. Germline loops: CDR1 SGHKS, CDR2 YYEKEE (reference sequence). Losses at the gene ends were 7 bases for V and 9 bases for J; bases not matched to a gene: 13. In DNA, the CDR3 is TGTGCCAGCTCCGCGGGAGAGGTCCATCCGCAGTACTTC. Amino acid sequence: CASSAGEVHPQYF.

This clone is a singleton in its sample. The chain combines TRBV5-1 with TRBJ2-7, with 8 bases lining up with TRBD2. Germline trimming cut 3 bases from V and 2 bases from J; bases unmatched to any gene: 7. The germline V gene has CDR1 SGHRS and CDR2 YFSETQ. This CDR3 comprises 15 residues. DNA of the CDR3: TGCGCCAGCAGCTCAACTAGCGGAGGGGCCTACGAGCAGTACTTC. Translation gives CASSSTSGGAYEQYF. The full variable domain, with the rest looked up from reference TRBV5-1 and TRBJ2-7, is KAGVTQTPRYLIKTRGQQVTLSCSPISGHRSVSWYQQTPGQGLQFLFEYFSETQRNKGNFPGRFSGRQFSNSRSEMNVSTLELGDSALYLCASSSTSGGAYEQYFGPGTRLTVT.

This clone showed up just a few times. The J gene is TRBJ2-7, the V gene TRBV4-3, with a possible D match to TRBD2 (6 bases). The CDR3 is 15 amino acids. V shed 2 bases and J shed 0 bases, with 11 bases lying between them. CDR1 is LGHNA and CDR2 is YSLEER in the germline V gene. This CDR3 reads CASSQSGLPSYEQYF. The CDR3 nucleotides are TGCGCCAGCAGCCAAAGCGGGCTCCCCTCCTACGAGCAGTACTTC.